This T cell receptor (beta chain) was obtained from a study of graft-versus-host responses after intestinal transplantation. Study background: Recipients underwent multivisceral, liver-intestinal, or isolated intestinal transplants. The whole recipient group had anti-thymocyte globulin induction followed by tacrolimus and steroids for 2 to 3 years. Study results and caveats: Declining HvG levels early post-transplant were linked to peak circulating GvH clone levels. High graft-versus-host to host-versus-graft clonal ratios were seen in allografts of patients with graft-donor T cell macrochimerism.

The table came from immunoSEQ multiplex PCR; TCRdb's copy has only in-frame clones and leaves some out. The table has about 36,000 clones, approximately 93% seen once. The CDR3 has 18 amino acids. The germline V and J ends were trimmed by 0 bases and 0 bases, with 15 bases remaining between them. CDR1 MGHRA and CDR2 YSYEKL come from the germline V gene. Note on this clone: Its antigen is not identified.

The rearrangement uses TRBV4-1 and TRBJ1-5; D possibly corresponds to TRBD1 (6 bases). The TCR comes from a human donor who was the organ donor for an intestinal transplant. The sample here was unstimulated CD4+ T cells sorted from spleen or lymph node cells, taken before transplant. The CDR3 reads CASSQDMRGGNSNQPQHF. Here the CDR3 DNA reads TGCGCCAGCAGCCAAGACATGAGGGGGGGTAATAGCAATCAGCCCCAGCATTTT.